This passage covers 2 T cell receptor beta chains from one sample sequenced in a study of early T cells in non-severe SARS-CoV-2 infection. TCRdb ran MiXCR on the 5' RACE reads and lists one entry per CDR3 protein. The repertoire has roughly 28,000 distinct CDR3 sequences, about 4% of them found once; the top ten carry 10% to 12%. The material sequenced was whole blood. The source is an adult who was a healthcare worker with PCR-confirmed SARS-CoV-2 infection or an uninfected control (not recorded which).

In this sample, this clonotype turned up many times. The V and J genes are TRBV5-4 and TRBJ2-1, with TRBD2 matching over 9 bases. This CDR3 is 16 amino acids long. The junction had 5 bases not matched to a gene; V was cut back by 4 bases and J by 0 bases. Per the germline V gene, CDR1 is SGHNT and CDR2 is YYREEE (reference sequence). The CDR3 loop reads CASSKGLANSYNEQFF. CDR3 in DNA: TGTGCCAGCAGCAAGGGACTAGCCAACTCCTACAATGAGCAGTTCTTC. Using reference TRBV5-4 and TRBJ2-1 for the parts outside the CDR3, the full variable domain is ETGVTQSPTHLIKTRGQQVTLRCSSQSGHNTVSWYQQALGQGPQFIFQYYREEENGRGNFPPRFSGLQFPNYSSELNVNALELDDSALYLCASSKGLANSYNEQFFGPGTRLTVL.

CDR3 sequence: CASSPPPAFGVPPYEQYF. The CDR3 DNA is TGTGCCAGCAGCCCACCGCCCGCGTTCGGAGTCCCTCCCTACGAGCAGTACTTC. The chain carries TRBV28 and TRBJ2-7; D is unresolved. Germline CDR1 is MDHEN and CDR2 is SYDVKM. V was clipped by 6 bases and J by 2 bases, with 26 bases between them. The CDR3 extends over 18 amino acids.